The sequence of this T cell receptor (beta chain) was determined in a study of blood T cells in healthy people across ages. Overall study findings and caveats: Across the age range, TCR beta diversity per million T cells fell in a roughly linear way. Nothing was known about donor CMV status, and this possibly confounded expanded clonotype changes.

The CDR3 has 13 residues. The V and J ends lost 0 bases and 15 bases respectively, with 15 bases between them. Germline assignment: CDR1 LGHNA and CDR2 YSLEER. A second PCR, run for about 7 to 11 cycles, used a sample-barcoded 5' primer plus a J-beta primer mix. TCRdb re-called the 5' RACE reads through MiXCR, storing one row per CDR3 protein. The repertoire consists of about 1.1 million distinct CDR3 sequences, with around two fifths occurring once and the leading ten covering roughly 13%. As regards this clonotype: As yet, its antigen is unknown.

The sample was blood. V and J are TRBV4-3 and TRBJ2-1, with D perhaps TRBD1 or TRBD2 (5 bases each). The sequence derives from a man between 18 and 35 years old in good health. The CDR3 reads CASSQEKWDAPFF. CDR3 nucleotides: TGCGCCAGCAGCCAAGAAAAGTGGGACGCTCCGTTCTTC.